These 8 T cell receptor beta chains were all obtained from the same sample, sequenced in a study of shared clonotypes between healthy human individuals. The data were produced by immunoSEQ multiplex PCR, yet TCRdb's version contains in-frame clones alone and is incomplete. Of about half a million clones in the sample, approximately 82% were seen once. Sequenced material: PBMCs. The receptors were gathered from a woman aged 40-49 years in good health. Some clones in this sample may be carry-over from other donors' samples.

Notes on this clone: A much larger clonotype is one base distant, so this may be a read error. This CDR3 is also generated by other DNA sequences in the sample. The V gene is TRBV27, the J gene TRBJ2-7; D is ambiguous. Trimming took 2 bases from V and 1 from J, leaving 15 bases between them. CDR1 and CDR2 (germline): MNHEY, SMNVEV (reference sequence). The CDR3 spans 16 residues. CDR3 bases: TGTGCCAGCAGTTTACCGCCCTTCAGAAGTTCCTACGAGCAGTACTTC. Translation gives CASSLPPFRSSYEQYF.

The V and J genes are TRBV5-6 and TRBJ2-6; D possibly corresponds to TRBD1 (6 bases). CDR1 and CDR2 (germline): SGHDT, YYEEEE. CDR3 length: 15 amino acids. Trimming pared 4 bases from V and 2 bases from J, leaving 10 bases between. CDR3 protein: CASSATGTGANVLTF. For the CDR3, the DNA is TGTGCCAGCAGCGCTACAGGGACTGGGGCCAACGTCCTGACTTTC.

This chain joins TRBV20-1 and TRBJ1-1; no clear D. CDR1 and CDR2 from the germline V gene are DFQATT and SNEGSKA (reference sequence). The V and J ends lost 5 bases and 1 base respectively, with 5 bases between them. The CDR3 is 11 residues long. The CDR3 spells CSALGNTEAFF. DNA for the CDR3: TGCAGTGCTCTTGGGAACACTGAAGCTTTCTTT.

V usage is TRBV5-8 and J usage is TRBJ1-2; no reliable D call. V lost 2 bases and J lost 2, with 4 bases in between. CDR1 and CDR2 (germline): SGHTS, YDEGEE. There are 12 residues in the CDR3. CDR3 nucleotides: TGTGCCAGCAGCTTAGGCAACTATGGCTACACCTTC. It specifies CASSLGNYGYTF.

The genes are TRBV7-3 and TRBJ1-5; 7 positions match TRBD1. The V and J ends lost 5 bases and 0 bases, in that order; junction bases with no gene match: 4. The germline V gene has CDR1 SGHTA and CDR2 FQGTGA. This CDR3 region has 15 residues. In DNA form, the CDR3 reads TGTGCCAGCAGCCCCCAGGGGGGTAGCAATCAGCCCCAGCATTTT. Amino acids: CASSPQGGSNQPQHF.

Worth noting for this clone: Other nucleotide sequences in the sample specify the same CDR3. J is TRBJ2-1 and V is TRBV11-2; D is uncertain. Germline V gene data show CDR1 as SGHAT and CDR2 as FQNNGV. The CDR3 covers 15 residues. Trimming left V 0 bases short and J 0 bases short, with 6 bases between. The CDR3 protein is CASSLDLGSYNEQFF. The CDR3 coding sequence is TGTGCCAGCAGCTTAGATCTCGGCTCCTACAATGAGCAGTTCTTC.

The chain recombines TRBV18 with TRBJ1-3; no reliable D call. CDR3 length: 15 amino acids. Trimming took 0 bases from V and 1 from J, leaving 7 bases between them. Germline V gives CDR1 KGHSH, CDR2 LQKENI. DNA of the CDR3: TGTGCCAGCTCACCACCGGACGGTTCTGGAAACACCATATATTTT. Translated: CASSPPDGSGNTIYF.

The rearrangement links TRBV9 to TRBJ1-3; TRBD1 matches at 7 bases. V was clipped by 0 bases and J by 4 bases; unmatched bases: 7. This CDR3 comprises 16 residues. Germline V lookup: CDR1 SGDLS, CDR2 YYNGEE. The CDR3 is CASSVGEGASGNTIYF. The CDR3 DNA sequence: TGTGCCAGCAGCGTAGGGGAGGGGGCCTCCGGAAACACCATATATTTT.